This is a list of T cell receptor beta chains from one sample in a study of identical twins. TCRdb independently ran MiXCR on the 5' RACE reads; one entry per CDR3 protein. In the table there are 1.5 million to 2 million distinct CDR3 sequences, less than 35% of which are singletons. Sequenced sample: cord blood. All receptors derive from a newborn girl in good health. CDR3s include the opening cysteine and the closing phenylalanine or tryptophan. Fields, in order: clone size, J gene, D gene, V gene, CDR3 DNA, CDR3 protein. The D gene is left open where the match is weak. The size field is filled for only some rows; it gives once, few, many or a size class.

>once|TRBJ2-7|-|TRBV2
TGTGCCGGCAGTGAAGAGGGGTACGAGCAGTACTTC
CAGSEEGYEQYF
>once|TRBJ2-7|TRBD1|TRBV29-1
TGCAGCGTTGAGAGTGGGACAGGAACTTACAATGAGCAGTACTTC
CSVESGTGTYNEQYF
>few|TRBJ2-3|-|TRBV28
TGTGCCAGCACCCACCCTCTCGGGGCGGGCGGCGTAAGCACAGATACGCAGTATTTT
CASTHPLGAGGVSTDTQYF
>-|TRBJ2-7|-|TRBV6-1
TGTGCCAGCAGTGAAGAGGGGGTCTCCTACAATGAGCAGTACTTC
CASSEEGVSYNEQYF
>-|TRBJ2-5|-|TRBV28
TGTGCCAGCAGTCCAGCTGGGGCAAATCACCTGGAGACCCAGTACTTC
CASSPAGANHLETQYF
>-|TRBJ2-5|-|TRBV6-2/TRBV6-3
TGTGCCAGCTCATCTCCTCATAGCGATCAAGAGACCCAGTACTTC
CASSSPHSDQETQYF
>-|TRBJ2-7|TRBD2|TRBV20-1
TGCAGTGCTAGATGGGACTACTACGAGCAGTACTTC
CSARWDYYEQYF
>once|TRBJ1-5|TRBD1|TRBV30
TGTGCCTGGAGTGGTGGGACAGGGGGCAATCAGCCCCAGCATTTT
CAWSGGTGGNQPQHF
>-|TRBJ2-4|-|TRBV9
TGTGCCAGCAGCGCCACAGGGAACTTAGCCAAAAACATTCAGTACTTC
CASSATGNLAKNIQYF
>-|TRBJ1-6|TRBD1|TRBV3-1
TGTGCCAGCAGCCAAGATCCAATTCGACAGGGTGTAGTATCACCCCTCCACTTT
CASSQDPIRQGVVSPLHF
>-|TRBJ2-1|TRBD2|TRBV7-9
TGTGCCAGCAGTCGAGCCCGCGGGACTAGCAATGAGCAGTTCTTC
CASSRARGTSNEQFF
>few|TRBJ1-5|-|TRBV20-1
TGCAGTGCTAGACAGCGCGGGGGGCAATGGAATCAGCCCCAGCATTTT
CSARQRGGQWNQPQHF
>many|TRBJ1-2|-|TRBV29-1
TGCAGCGCTGCCGTAACAGGCCTCTATGGCTACACCTTC
CSAAVTGLYGYTF
>-|TRBJ2-1|TRBD2|TRBV14
TGTGCCAGCAGCGTACCCGGGACTAGCGGGAGCAATGAGCGGTTCTTC
CASSVPGTSGSNERFF
>-|TRBJ2-5|-|TRBV20-1
TGCAGTGCTAGGACGCAACAAGAGACCCAGTACTTC
CSARTQQETQYF
>many|TRBJ2-7|-|TRBV12-3/TRBV12-4
TGTGCCAGCAGTTTAGCTAGAGGCTACGAGCAGTACTTC
CASSLARGYEQYF
>-|TRBJ1-1|-|TRBV28
TGTGCCAGCAGTTTCGGGCCGCCCGGGGGCACTGAAGCTTTCTTT
CASSFGPPGGTEAFF
>many|TRBJ2-1|TRBD2|TRBV5-1
TGCGCCAGCAGCTTGGGGCCCGGACTAGCTTCCTACAATGAGCAGTTCTTC
CASSLGPGLASYNEQFF
>-|TRBJ2-7|-|TRBV11-2
TGTGCCAGCAGCCTACAACTGGGGCTTACCTACGAGCAGTACTTC
CASSLQLGLTYEQYF
>-|TRBJ2-3|TRBD2|TRBV7-8
TGTGCCAGCAGCTCCAGTAGGGGACTAAGCACAGGTACGCAGTATTTT
CASSSSRGLSTGTQYF
>-|TRBJ1-1|TRBD1|TRBV7-9
TGTGCCAGCAGCTTAGGACCACAGGGGGAGAGTGAAGCTTTCTTT
CASSLGPQGESEAFF
>few|TRBJ2-1|TRBD2|TRBV18
TGTGCCAGCTCACCTAATCCGGGACTAGCGATACCCTACAATGAGCAGTTCTTC
CASSPNPGLAIPYNEQFF
>few|TRBJ2-7|TRBD2|TRBV20-1
TGCAGTGCTAGAGCGCGGGGGGCAGGGGACTTCTACGAGCAGTACTTC
CSARARGAGDFYEQYF
>few|TRBJ2-4|-|TRBV14
TGTGCCAGCAGCAAAGCCGGGACCTTAAACATTCAGTACTTC
CASSKAGTLNIQYF
>few|TRBJ2-6|-|TRBV6-5
TGTGCCAGCAGTTACTCCCACGCCGGGGACTCTGGGGCCAACGTCCTGACTTTC
CASSYSHAGDSGANVLTF
>-|TRBJ1-1|TRBD1|TRBV5-1
TGCGCCAGCAGCTTTTATCCCGGGACAGGGAGTGCGAACACTGAAGCTTTCTTT
CASSFYPGTGSANTEAFF
>once|TRBJ2-3|-|TRBV6-5
TGTGCCAGCAGTTATGGCGGTATCGCCACAGATACGCAGTATTTT
CASSYGGIATDTQYF
>few|TRBJ1-5|TRBD1|TRBV29-1
TGCAGCGTCTCCGGGACAGGGCCTTCATATAGCAATCAGCCCCAGCATTTT
CSVSGTGPSYSNQPQHF
>-|TRBJ2-1|-|TRBV20-1
TGCAGTGCTGGAGAGCTAGCCTATGAGCAGTTCTTC
CSAGELAYEQFF
>-|TRBJ2-5|TRBD2|TRBV7-9
TGTGCAAGCGGGACTAGCGGAGACAATGAGCAGTACTTC
CASGTSGDNEQYF
>-|TRBJ1-5|-|TRBV6-1
TGTGCCAGCAGTGAAACCAGGATCAATCAGCCCCAGCATTTT
CASSETRINQPQHF
>few|TRBJ2-5|TRBD2|TRBV6-6
TGTGCCAGCAGTTACCCGACTAGCGGGAGAGGAGAGACCCAGTACTTC
CASSYPTSGRGETQYF
>many|TRBJ2-5|TRBD1|TRBV29-1
TGCAGCTCAAAACAGGGGGAGACCCAGTACTTC
CSSKQGETQYF
>-|TRBJ1-2|TRBD1|TRBV6-5
TGTGCCAGCAGTTACTCGTGGACATCGGACAGGGAGGGCAACTATGGCTACACCTTC
CASSYSWTSDREGNYGYTF
>few|TRBJ1-1|-|TRBV25-1
TGTGCCAGCAGTGGCGGACCGTATGAAGCTTTCTTT
CASSGGPYEAFF
>few|TRBJ2-4|TRBD1|TRBV27
TGTGCCAGCAGCCCTACCGGGACAGTCGACATTCAGTACTTC
CASSPTGTVDIQYF
>few|TRBJ1-4|TRBD1|TRBV12-3/TRBV12-4
TGTGCCAGCAGTCCACAGGGGTTTTATGAAAAACTGTTTTTT
CASSPQGFYEKLFF
>-|TRBJ2-3|TRBD2|TRBV4-1
TGCGCCAGCAGCCTCACCGGGACTAGGGGCCCCACAGATACGCAGTATTTT
CASSLTGTRGPTDTQYF
>few|TRBJ1-4|-|TRBV25-1
TGTGCCAGCAGGGAAAGGGGAGGAGGGGGAAAACTGTTTTTT
CASRERGGGGKLFF
>few|TRBJ2-7|TRBD2|TRBV27
TGTGCCAGCAGTTTCGGTACTAGCGGGAGGGCCTACGAGCAGTACTTC
CASSFGTSGRAYEQYF
>-|TRBJ2-3|TRBD2|TRBV6-6
TGTGCCGGCAGTTACTCGATAGCGGGAGTTTCAGATACGCAGTATTTT
CAGSYSIAGVSDTQYF
>-|TRBJ2-7|TRBD2|TRBV11-2
TGTGCCAGCAGCATACGGACTAGCGACGAGCAGTACTTC
CASSIRTSDEQYF
>few|TRBJ1-2|-|TRBV2
TGTGCCAGCAGTACCGAAGGAAACTATGGCTACACCTTC
CASSTEGNYGYTF
>-|TRBJ1-3|-|TRBV20-1
TGCAGTGCCCAGGGGTCGGGAAACACCATATATTTT
CSAQGSGNTIYF
>-|TRBJ2-3|-|TRBV4-1
TGCGCCAGCAGCCAAGAGCGAGGATCTTTTAGCACAGATACGCAGTATTTT
CASSQERGSFSTDTQYF
>few|TRBJ2-7|TRBD2|TRBV5-1
TGCGCCAGCAGCGTGGGACTAGCGTACTCCTACAATGAGCAGTACTTC
CASSVGLAYSYNEQYF
>-|TRBJ2-1|-|TRBV19
TGTGCCAGTAGTATGGGGGGCTACAATGAGCAGTTCTTC
CASSMGGYNEQFF
>-|TRBJ2-5|TRBD2|TRBV5-1
TGCGCCAGCAGCTTGAAGGCTAGCGGGTTGCGGCATCAAGAGACCCAGTACTTC
CASSLKASGLRHQETQYF
>few|TRBJ2-3|-|TRBV6-1
TGTGCCAGTATCGCTGCCTACACAGATACGCAGTATTTT
CASIAAYTDTQYF
>few|TRBJ1-1|TRBD1|TRBV27
TGTGCCAGCAGTAAGCCGACAGGGGGGAACACTGAAGCTTTCTTT
CASSKPTGGNTEAFF
>few|TRBJ1-2|-|TRBV4-2
TGTGCCAGCAGCCCGCTGGCCCGGCCGGGGAGGAACTATGGCTACACCTTC
CASSPLARPGRNYGYTF
>-|TRBJ1-6|-|TRBV6-1
TGTGCCAGCAGTGAAGCCCCTCTAAGACCCCTCCACTTT
CASSEAPLRPLHF
>few|TRBJ1-6|TRBD1|TRBV28
TGTGCCAGCAGTTTATGGGACAGGGGATATAATTCACCCCTCCACTTT
CASSLWDRGYNSPLHF
>few|TRBJ2-2|-|TRBV7-2
TGTGCCAGCAGCTTAGCGGGGGGAGAGAATAAGCTGTTTTTT
CASSLAGGENKLFF
>-|TRBJ2-7|-|TRBV27
TGTGCCAGCAGCCTACACGGACTCCCCGATCCCTACGAGCAGTACTTC
CASSLHGLPDPYEQYF
>many|TRBJ2-5|-|TRBV29-1
TGCAGCGTTGAAGCAGATCCTTCAGGGACCCAGTACTTC
CSVEADPSGTQYF
>few|TRBJ2-6|-|TRBV5-1
TGCGCCAGCAGCTTGGAGGGACGGTTGAGCTCTGGGGCCAACGTCCTGACTTTC
CASSLEGRLSSGANVLTF
>-|TRBJ1-2|-|TRBV6-1
TGTGTCAGCAGTGATGGCGGCAGTAACTATGGCTACACCTTC
CVSSDGGSNYGYTF